Sequencing of this T cell receptor (beta chain) was carried out in a study of identical twins. V shed 5 bases and J 1 base; nucleotides not matched to a gene: 5. The CDR3 has 16 residues. CDR1 and CDR2 (germline): SGHTA, FQGNSA. TCRdb processed the 5' RACE reads anew with MiXCR; each CDR3 protein has one entry. The sample lists hundreds of thousands of distinct CDR3 sequences, 24% occurring once. These data also featured in a second study, about T cells expressing NK-cell markers.

The chain combines TRBV7-2 with TRBJ1-5, with 10 bases aligning to TRBD1. The sequenced material came from CD4+ T cells sorted from blood. The TCR was taken from a woman between 18 and 29 years old in good health. Here the CDR3 DNA reads TGTGCCAGCAGCACCCCGACAGGGGGCAGCAATCAGCCCCAGCATTTT. This encodes CASSTPTGGSNQPQHF. Looking up the rest from reference TRBV7-2 and TRBJ1-5 gives the full variable domain: GAGVSQSPSNKVTEKGKDVELRCDPISGHTALYWYRQSLGQGLEFLIYFQGNSAPDKSGLPSDRFSAERTGGSVSTLTIQRTQQEDSAVYLCASSTPTGGSNQPQHFGDGTRLSIL.